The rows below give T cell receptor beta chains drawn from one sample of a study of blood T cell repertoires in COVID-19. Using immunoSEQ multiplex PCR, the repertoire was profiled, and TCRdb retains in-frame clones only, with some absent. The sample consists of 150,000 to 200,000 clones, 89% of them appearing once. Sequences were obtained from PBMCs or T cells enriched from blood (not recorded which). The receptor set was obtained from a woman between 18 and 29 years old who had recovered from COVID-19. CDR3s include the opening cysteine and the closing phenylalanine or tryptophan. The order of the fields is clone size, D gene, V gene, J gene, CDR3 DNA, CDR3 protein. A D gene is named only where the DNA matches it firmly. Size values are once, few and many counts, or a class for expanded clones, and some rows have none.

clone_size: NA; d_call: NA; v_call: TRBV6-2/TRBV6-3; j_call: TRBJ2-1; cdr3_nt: TGTGCCAGCAGCCATAGCCATGAGCAGTTCTTC; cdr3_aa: CASSHSHEQFF
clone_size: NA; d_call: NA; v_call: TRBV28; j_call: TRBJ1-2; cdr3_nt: TGTGCCAGCAGTCTGACGGACAGCGGCTATGGCTACACCTTC; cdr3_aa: CASSLTDSGYGYTF
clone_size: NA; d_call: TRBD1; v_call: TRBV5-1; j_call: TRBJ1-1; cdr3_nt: TGCGCCAGCAGCCCAAAGACAGGGCAATTGGGCACTGAAGCTTTCTTT; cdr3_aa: CASSPKTGQLGTEAFF
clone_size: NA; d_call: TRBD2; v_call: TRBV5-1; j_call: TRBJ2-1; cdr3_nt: TGCGCCAGCAGCCGGGAGGGACTAGCGCGAAGGGCCAATGAGCAGTTCTTC; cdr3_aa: CASSREGLARRANEQFF
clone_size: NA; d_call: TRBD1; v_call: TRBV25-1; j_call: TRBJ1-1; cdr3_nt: TGTGCCAGCACCCGAATCTCGGGACAGTACACTGAAGCTTTCTTT; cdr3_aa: CASTRISGQYTEAFF
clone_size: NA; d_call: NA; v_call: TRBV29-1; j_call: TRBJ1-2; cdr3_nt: TGCAGCGTAGGCGGTGGGGGGGCTAACTATGGCTACACCTTC; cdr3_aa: CSVGGGGANYGYTF
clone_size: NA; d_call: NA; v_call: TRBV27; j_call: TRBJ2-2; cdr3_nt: TGTGCCAGCAGTCCCAAGGCAGGCGGGGAGCTGTTTTTT; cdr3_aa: CASSPKAGGELFF
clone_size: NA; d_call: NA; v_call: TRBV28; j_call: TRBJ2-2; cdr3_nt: TGTGCCAGCAGGTGGGGGCCCGGGGAGCTGTTTTTT; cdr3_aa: CASRWGPGELFF
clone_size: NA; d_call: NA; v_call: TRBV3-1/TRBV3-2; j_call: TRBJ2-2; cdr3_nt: TGTGCCAGCAGCCAAGGAGACACCGGGGAGCTGTTTTTT; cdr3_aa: CASSQGDTGELFF
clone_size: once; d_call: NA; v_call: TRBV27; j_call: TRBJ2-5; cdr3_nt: TGTGCCAGCAGTTCCCTAGCGAGACCACAAGAGACCCAGTACTTC; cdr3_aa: CASSSLARPQETQYF
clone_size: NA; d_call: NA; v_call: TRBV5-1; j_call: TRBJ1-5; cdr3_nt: TGCGCCAGCAGCTTGGTCGGCAATCAGCCCCAGCATTTT; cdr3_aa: CASSLVGNQPQHF
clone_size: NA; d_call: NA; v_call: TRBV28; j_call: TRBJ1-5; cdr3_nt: TGTGCCAGCAGTCTTGACACAGGGTGGTATCAGCCCCAGCATTTT; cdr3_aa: CASSLDTGWYQPQHF
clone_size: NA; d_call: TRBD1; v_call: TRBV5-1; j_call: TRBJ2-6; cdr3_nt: TGCGCCAGCAGCCTAGGGACAGTCCGCTCTGGGGCCAACGTCCTGACTTTC; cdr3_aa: CASSLGTVRSGANVLTF
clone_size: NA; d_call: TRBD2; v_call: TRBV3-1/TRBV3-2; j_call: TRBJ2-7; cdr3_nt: TGTGCCAGCAGCCAAGCCCCCCTCGGGGGGGAGCAGTACTTC; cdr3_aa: CASSQAPLGGEQYF
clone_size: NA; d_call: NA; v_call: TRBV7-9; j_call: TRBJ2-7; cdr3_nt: TGTGCCAGCAGCCCCAGGTCGAGCTCCTACGAGCAGTACTTC; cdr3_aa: CASSPRSSSYEQYF
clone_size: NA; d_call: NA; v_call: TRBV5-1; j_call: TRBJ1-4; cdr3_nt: TGCGCCAGCAGCTTGCATGGGGGCCTTACCAACAATGATGAAAAACTGTTTTTT; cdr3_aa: CASSLHGGLTNNDEKLFF
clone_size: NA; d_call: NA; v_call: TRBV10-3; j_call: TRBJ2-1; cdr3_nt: TGTGCCATCAGTGAGAAGGTAGGGGCCACCTACAATGAGCAGTTCTTC; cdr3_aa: CAISEKVGATYNEQFF
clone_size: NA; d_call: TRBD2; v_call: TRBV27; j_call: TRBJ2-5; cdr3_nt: TGTGCCAGCAGTTTAGCGGGAGGACAAGAGACCCAGTACTTC; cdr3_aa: CASSLAGGQETQYF
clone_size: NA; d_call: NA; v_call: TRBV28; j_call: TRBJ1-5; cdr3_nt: TGTGCCAGCAGCCCCCGGACAGATAGCAATCAGCCCCAGCATTTT; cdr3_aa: CASSPRTDSNQPQHF
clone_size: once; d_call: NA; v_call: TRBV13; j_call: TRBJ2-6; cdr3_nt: TGTGCCAGCAGGGCCGGAGACCTATCTGGGGCCAACGTCCTGACTTTC; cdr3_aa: CASRAGDLSGANVLTF
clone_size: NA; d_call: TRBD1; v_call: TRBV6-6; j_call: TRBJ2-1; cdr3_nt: TGTGCCAGCAGTCCCACCCCCCCTTTACAGGGGTACAATGAGCAGTTCTTC; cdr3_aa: CASSPTPPLQGYNEQFF
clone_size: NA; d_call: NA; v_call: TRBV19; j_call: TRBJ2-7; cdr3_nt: NA; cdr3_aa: CASTSGWEAHREQYF
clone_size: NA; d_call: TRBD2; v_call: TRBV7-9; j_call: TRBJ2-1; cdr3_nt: TGTGCCAGCAGCCGGCAGACTAGCGGGAGCTCCTACAATGAGCAGTTCTTC; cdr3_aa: CASSRQTSGSSYNEQFF
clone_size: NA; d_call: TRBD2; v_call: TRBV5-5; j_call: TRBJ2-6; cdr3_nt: TGTGCCAGCAGCCTTGCGGGGGCTGGGGCCAACGTCCTGACTTTC; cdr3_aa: CASSLAGAGANVLTF
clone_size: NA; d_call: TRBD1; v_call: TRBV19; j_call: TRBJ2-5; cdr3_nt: TGTGCCAGTAGTATGACAGGGGGAGTTGTAGAGACCCAGTACTTC; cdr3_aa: CASSMTGGVVETQYF
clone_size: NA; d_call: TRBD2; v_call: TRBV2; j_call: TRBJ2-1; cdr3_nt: TGTGCCAGCAGTGTCCTAGCGGGAGAGTTATATGAGCAGTTCTTC; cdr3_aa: CASSVLAGELYEQFF
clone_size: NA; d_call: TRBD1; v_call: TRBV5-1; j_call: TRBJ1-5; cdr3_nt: TGCGCCAGCAGGCCCGGGACAGGACCTAGCAATCAGCCCCAGCATTTT; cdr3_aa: CASRPGTGPSNQPQHF
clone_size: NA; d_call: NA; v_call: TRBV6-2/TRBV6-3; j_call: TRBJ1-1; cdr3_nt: TGTGCCAGCAGTCTAACAGGGACTGAAGCTTTCTTT; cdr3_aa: CASSLTGTEAFF
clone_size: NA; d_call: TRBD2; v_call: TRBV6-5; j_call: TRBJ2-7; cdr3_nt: TGTGCCAGCAACCGACTAGCGGGAGAGGGGTACGAGCAGTACTTC; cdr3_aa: CASNRLAGEGYEQYF
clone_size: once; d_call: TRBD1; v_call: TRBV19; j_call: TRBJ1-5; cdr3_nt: TGTGCCAGTAGTACCCAGACAGGGGGCGCACAGCCCCAGCATTTT; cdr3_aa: CASSTQTGGAQPQHF
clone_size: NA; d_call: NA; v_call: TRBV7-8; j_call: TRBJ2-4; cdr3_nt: TGTGCCAGCAGCTTAAGGCGGGTGGGGATAGCCAAAAACATTCAGTACTTC; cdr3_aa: CASSLRRVGIAKNIQYF
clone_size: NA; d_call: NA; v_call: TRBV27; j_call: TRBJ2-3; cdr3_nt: TGTGCCAGCAGTTCAATTGATACGCAGTATTTT; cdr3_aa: CASSSIDTQYF
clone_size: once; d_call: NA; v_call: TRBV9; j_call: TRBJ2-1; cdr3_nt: TGTGCCAGCAGCGTCCATCTAGCGAGCTCCTACAATGAGCAGTTCTTC; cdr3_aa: CASSVHLASSYNEQFF
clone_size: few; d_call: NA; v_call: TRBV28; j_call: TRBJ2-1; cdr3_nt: TGTGCCAGCAGTCCCGAGACTGACAATGAGCAGTTCTTC; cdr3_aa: CASSPETDNEQFF
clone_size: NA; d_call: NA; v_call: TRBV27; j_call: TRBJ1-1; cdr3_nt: TGTGCCAGCAGTTTATCGTCTAGCCAGAACACTGAAGCTTTCTTT; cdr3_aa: CASSLSSSQNTEAFF
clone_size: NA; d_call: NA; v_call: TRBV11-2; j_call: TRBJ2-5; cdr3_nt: TGTGCCAGCAGCTTAGGACAGGTGGGAAGGGAGACCCAGTACTTC; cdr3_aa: CASSLGQVGRETQYF
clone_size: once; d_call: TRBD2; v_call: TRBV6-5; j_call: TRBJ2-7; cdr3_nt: TGTGCCGAGTCCCGAGCGGGGGAAGGGGAGCAGTACTTC; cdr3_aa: CAESRAGEGEQYF